This record covers a single T cell receptor beta chain. There is no known antigen for this receptor. The sample holds no much larger clone one base away, and base qualities are not on file. The 35 to 40 donors, aged roughly 6 to 95 years, were systemically healthy Caucasian individuals from Russia. Each donor gave ten milliliters of peripheral blood, collected into EDTA-treated Vacutainer tubes. Ficoll-Paque density-gradient centrifugation was used to isolate PBMCs, with at least 6.5 million per sample. Total RNA, at least 6 micrograms per sample, was extracted from PBMCs with Trizol reagent. The percentages of naive CD45RAhigh/CD27high T cells were determined by flow cytometry on a PBMC aliquot from every donor. Library preparation used 5' RACE. The sample was run on an Illumina HiSeq 2500. A second PCR of roughly 7 to 11 cycles was performed with a sample-barcoded 5' primer and a J-beta primer mix. A unique molecular identifier was introduced onto each TCR beta cDNA molecule by a template-switch 5' adaptor carrying 12 random nucleotides. Each sample yielded at least 2.5 million CDR3-containing paired-end reads. The Mint cDNA synthesis kit, primed by a TRBC-specific oligonucleotide, was used to synthesize first-strand cDNA from all RNA. Following uracil-DNA glycosylase treatment, a first 18-cycle PCR with universal primers M1SS and BC2_uni_R was performed on all cDNA. The authors' analysis ran thus. For normalization, 1 million high-quality reads, each with a distinct molecular identifier, were randomly selected from each sample. Instead of being binned into consensus sequences, reads that shared molecular identifiers were thrown out. MiTCR, set to a Q25 quality threshold and the strictest error-elimination algorithm, was used for CDR3 identification, clonotype clustering and error correction. A nonparametric unseen species model using Euler transformation provided a lower-bound estimate of total TCR beta diversity. In TCRdb, the public reads were trimmed at Q25 with fastp and aligned with MiXCR, with productive beta chains retained. When rows share a CDR3 protein, they turn into one entry using the most common DNA and genes. TCRdb's processing, not the authors', yielded these V and J calls. Counted in this sample were 850,000 to 1,000,000 distinct CDR3 sequences; about 53% of them appeared once. Around 21% of the sample is in the top ten clones.

As encoded in the germline V gene, CDR1 is ENHRY while CDR2 is SYGVKD. Trimming takes 3 bases off V and 6 bases off J; junction bases not matched to a gene: 5. The CDR3 runs 14 residues from the cysteine to the phenylalanine. The DNA shown is the 42-base CDR3, in frame from base 1. The entry originates in a study of blood T cells in healthy people across ages (dated by TCRdb to the mid-2010s). Broadly, across the study: In model experiments, roughly one uniquely barcoded TCR beta cDNA molecule per two T cells was captured by template switching. The study analyzed two additional independent replicas of 1 million unique cDNA reads from the same blood draw for two donors, one aged 18 to 30 and one aged 80 or older. Using deep sequencing normalized with unique cDNA molecular identifiers, the study measured how TCR beta repertoire diversity changes with age. Donors were grouped into four age groups: young (average approximately 15 years), middle-aged (less than 40), aged (around 60) and long-lived (roughly 80). To avoid experimental bias, donors of different ages were spread randomly across the sequencing lanes. The full study reports these points: A strong correlation was found between observed TCR beta diversity and the percentage of naive T cells measured by flow cytometry. The CMV infection status of donors was not known, potentially confounding age-related changes in expanded clonotypes. The long-lived group showed more naive CD4+ T cells, fewer expanded clones and increased TCR diversity than the aged group, suggesting age selection. Estimates of total diversity based on one million sequenced T cells were regarded as lower bounds and as underestimates. As age increased, observed TCR beta diversity per million T cells dropped in a roughly linear way, and a significant reduction was already evident by age 40. Because profiling used bulk unsorted PBMCs, naive and antigen-experienced compartments could not be compared conclusively.

The receptor was isolated from a woman aged 55-70 years in good health. The sequence links TRBV10-3 to TRBJ1-5; TRBD1 fits 7 bases in the junction. Sequenced input: blood. The DNA reads TGTGCCATCAGTGAAGACAGGGAGGTTCAGCCCCAGCATTTT. This encodes CAISEDREVQPQHF.